The sequence of this T cell receptor (beta chain) was determined in a study of blood T cell repertoires in COVID-19 (dated by TCRdb to 2020 to 2021). Regarding the study in general: Samples covering the acute and convalescent phases of COVID-19 were provided by collaborators in the United States, Italy and Spain. The material from the prospective study consisted of cDNA or gDNA derived from T cells, B-cell-depleted T cells, or PBMCs. Nearly every sample came with metadata listing a de-identified subject ID, COVID-19 status, age in years and sex. Deeply sampled blood TCRbeta repertoires from subjects exposed to, actively infected with, or recovered from COVID-19 were included in the dataset. A freely available public database, intended as a resource for researchers studying the immune response to SARS-CoV-2, is where the repertoires were released. Samples were obtained from the ongoing ImmuneRACE study (first 160 participants) and from 1,254 subjects provided by 6 global collaborators. Where HLA class I and class II types were available, the types were taken from metadata supplied by the sample provider, not from assay-based typing.

Whole blood was collected in K2EDTA tubes by collaborating institutions according to the institutions' own protocols. Collaborator samples were shipped for TCRbeta analysis as frozen whole blood, isolated PBMCs, or DNA extracted from either sample type. At the junction V is shortened by 2 bases and J by 3 bases; bases outside the gene matches: 10. Sequences SEHNR (CDR1) and FQNEAQ (CDR2) are obtained from the germline V gene (reference sequence). The CDR3 sequence holds 18 residues, the cysteine and phenylalanine included. Only CDR3 DNA remains: 54 bases, in frame from the first base. The research as a whole found: The amount of clinical and demographic metadata varied by source and participant and was provided uncurated.

TCRbeta CDR3 regions were amplified from genomic DNA by means of the immunoSEQ Assay, a bias-controlled multiplex PCR. The authors' pipeline ran thus. Nucleated cell counts per sample were estimated from amplification of reference gene primers within the assay. To quantify the absolute abundance of each unique TCRbeta CDR3 rearrangement, sequence reads were collapsed and filtered. For each sample, productive Simpson clonality was calculated as the square root of Simpson's diversity index over productive rearrangements. TCRdb stores this immuneACCESS table with in-frame sequences only. Part of the clones is absent; in the studies checked, under half of the shortfall reflects unresolved V genes, and no reason is known for the rest. V and J calls and clone size are given by that table; D and trimming were obtained from the DNA. This sample comprises about 360,000 clones, around 86% of them detected only once. The ten largest clones take up about 2.9% of the sample.

As regards this clone: Its cognate antigen has yet to be identified. It has no much larger one-base neighbor in the sample; base qualities were not kept.

This TCR derives from a human donor in a cohort sampled during active COVID-19. This sequence uses TRBV7-9 and TRBJ2-3, and TRBD2 matches 11 of the central bases. Sample: peripheral blood. The CDR3 sequence is CASSLPPRLAGKTDTQYF. The DNA sequence is given as TGTGCCAGCAGCTTACCCCCTAGACTAGCGGGAAAGACAGATACGCAGTATTTT. The entire variable domain, with the stretches around the CDR3 drawn from the reference TRBV7-9 and TRBJ2-3 proteins, is DTGVSQNPRHKITKRGQNVTFRCDPISEHNRLYWYRQTLGQGPEFLTYFQNEAQLEKSRLLSDRFSAERPKGSFSTLEIQRTEQGDSAMYLCASSLPPRLAGKTDTQYFGPGTRLTVL.